The rows below give T cell receptor beta chains drawn from one sample of a study of T cell responses to AZD1222 COVID-19 vaccine. TCRdb keeps only in-frame clones here, not all; method: immunoSEQ multiplex PCR. The sample has roughly 200,000 clones, about nine tenths seen once. This specimen was peripheral blood, taken 28 days after the second AZD1222 dose. These receptors were obtained from an adult who received the AZD1222 COVID-19 vaccine. Both conserved end residues are part of each CDR3.

J: TRBJ2-1; V: TRBV6-5; CDR3: CASSNGQGPYNEQFF
J: TRBJ2-1; V: TRBV19; CDR3: CASSIDLGEQFF
J: TRBJ2-1; V: TRBV4-2; CDR3: CASSQDWGLAGDNEQFF
J: TRBJ1-2; V: TRBV12-3/TRBV12-4; CDR3: CASLGQGHYGYTF
J: TRBJ2-1; V: TRBV3-1/TRBV3-2; CDR3: CASSQDISSYNEQFF
J: TRBJ1-2; V: TRBV5-6; CDR3: CASSLGRGLGGYTF
J: TRBJ1-1; V: TRBV3-1/TRBV3-2; CDR3: CASSRLLRGNTEAFF
J: TRBJ2-2; V: TRBV12-3/TRBV12-4; CDR3: CASQVGGIGELFF
J: TRBJ1-2; V: TRBV7-8; CDR3: CASSLARTGYGYTF
J: TRBJ2-3; V: TRBV5-6; CDR3: CASSERGGTNTQYF
J: TRBJ1-2; V: TRBV6-5; CDR3: CASSYRTTVPGYTF
J: TRBJ2-3; V: TRBV9; CDR3: CASSARNTDTQYF
J: TRBJ1-6; V: TRBV6-5; CDR3: CASSYREDSPLHF
J: TRBJ1-5; V: TRBV10-1; CDR3: CASSADSNQPQHF
J: TRBJ2-2; V: TRBV5-4; CDR3: CASSEGIRGDTGELFF
J: TRBJ1-5; V: TRBV19; CDR3: CASSITGGGSGNQPQHF
J: TRBJ1-5; V: TRBV19; CDR3: CASKPDRGYQPQHF
J: TRBJ1-4; V: TRBV5-6; CDR3: CASSSTDRVAEKLFF
J: TRBJ1-1; V: TRBV7-9; CDR3: CASSPRFGDHADTEAFF
J: TRBJ2-2; V: TRBV19; CDR3: CASSSGGELFF
J: TRBJ1-3; V: TRBV19; CDR3: CASNEGRRGNTIYF
J: TRBJ1-1; V: TRBV3-1/TRBV3-2; CDR3: CASSRGGEAFF
J: TRBJ1-1; V: TRBV7-2; CDR3: CASSSKRGGTEAFF
J: TRBJ1-1; V: TRBV6-7; CDR3: CARGCVINTEAFF
J: TRBJ1-1; V: TRBV11-2; CDR3: CASSLGGVGRLF
J: TRBJ2-3; V: TRBV2; CDR3: CASRTGTSGSRGTDTQYF
J: TRBJ2-3; V: TRBV7-2; CDR3: CASRSIGGLSTDTQYF
J: TRBJ1-5; V: TRBV19; CDR3: CASSIGGGLGQPQHF
J: TRBJ2-7; V: TRBV7-9; CDR3: CASSLGGTKANYEQYF
J: TRBJ2-1; V: TRBV6-2/TRBV6-3; CDR3: CASSSSRLAGAYNEQFF
J: TRBJ1-2; V: TRBV6-5; CDR3: CASSYSGSLGGYTF
J: TRBJ1-3; V: TRBV5-6; CDR3: CASSLVTSGNTIYF
J: TRBJ2-1; V: TRBV7-8; CDR3: CASSYSRGSDNEQFF